Presented here are 27 T cell receptor beta chains from one specimen sequenced in a study of blood T cells in healthy people across ages. Together with a sample-barcoded 5' primer, a J-beta primer mix was included in a second PCR lasting about 7 to 11 cycles. Via MiXCR, TCRdb re-called the 5' RACE reads, giving one row per CDR3 protein. This sample has about 290,000 distinct CDR3 sequences, with about 25% found just once. Sample: blood. The receptors shown here come from a woman between 65 and 79 years old in good health.

V and J are TRBV23-1 and TRBJ2-5; 10 nucleotides align to TRBD2. TRBV23-1 is given ORF status, its function remaining uncertain. After removal of 4 bases from V and 5 bases from J, the junction contained 4 bases not matched to a gene. This CDR3 comprises 14 residues. The CDR3 reads CASSLGTSDETQYF. CDR3 sequence (DNA): TGCGCCAGCAGTCTAGGGACTAGCGACGAGACCCAGTACTTC.

Only a few counts were recorded for this clonotype. This sequence joins TRBV6-2 or TRBV6-3 and TRBJ1-1; D not resolved. This CDR3 contains 14 residues. Germline V lookup: CDR1 MNHEY, CDR2 SVGEGT. V was cut by 6 bases and J by 1 base, with 12 bases left in between. The CDR3 nucleotides are TGTGCCAGCAGATCCGGACTGACGAACACTGAAGCTTTCTTT. Residues: CASRSGLTNTEAFF.

As concerns this clonotype: The junction and the germline gene differ at one end; a read error may be behind it. The rearrangement uses TRBV6-6 and TRBJ1-2; D gene unclear. CDR1 is MNHNY, CDR2 SVGAGI, per germline (reference sequence). This CDR3 comprises 12 residues. CDR3 in DNA: TGTGCCAGCAGTTCGACTGATTATGGCTGCACCTTC. Residues: CASSSTDYGCTF.

This clonotype came up many times. The chain links TRBV7-2 to TRBJ2-4; D tentatively fits TRBD1 or TRBD2 (6 bases each). CDR3 length: 16 amino acids. The germline V and J ends were trimmed by 1 base and 11 bases, with 21 bases remaining between them. Germline values: CDR1 SGHTA, CDR2 FQGNSA. The CDR3 here is CASSLEVGGRLGFQYF. CDR3 nucleotides: TGTGCCAGCAGCTTAGAGGTCGGGGGCCGACTAGGGTTTCAGTACTTC.

This clonotype has a count of ten or more. The rearrangement joins TRBV29-1 to TRBJ1-4; TRBD1 is a possible D gene (6 bases). Germline V gene data show CDR1 as SQVTM and CDR2 as ANQGSEA. The CDR3 extends over 14 amino acids. V dropped 6 bases and J dropped 2 bases, with 13 bases sitting between them. CDR3 residues: CSVATGRTNEKLFF. In DNA, the CDR3 is TGCAGCGTCGCCACAGGGCGTACTAATGAAAAACTGTTTTTT.

As regards this clonotype: A read error may produce the germline difference seen at one junction end. J is TRBJ1-1 and V is TRBV7-7; D remains ambiguous. This CDR3 is 13 amino acids long. Germline values: CDR1 SSHAT, CDR2 FNYEAQ (reference sequence). DNA for the CDR3: TGTGCTAGCAGCTTAGATCTCAAGGCGGAAGCTTTCTTT. As protein: CASSLDLKAEAFF.

The table lists this clonotype with a few counts. The CDR3 protein is CASSPSGGYNEQFF. The CDR3 DNA reads TGTGCCAGCAGTCCCAGCGGGGGCTACAATGAGCAGTTCTTC. The rearrangement joins TRBV28 to TRBJ2-1, with TRBD2 identical over 8 bases. This CDR3 has 14 residues. Germline lookup yields CDR1 MDHEN and CDR2 SYDVKM. After removal of 5 bases from V and 3 bases from J, the junction contained 3 bases not matched to a gene. Full variable domain (remainder filled in from reference TRBV28 and TRBJ2-1): DVKVTQSSRYLVKRTGEKVFLECVQDMDHENMFWYRQDPGLGLRLIYFSYDVKMKEKGDIPEGYSVSREKKERFSLILESASTNQTSMYLCASSPSGGYNEQFFGPGTRLTVL.

The V call is TRBV28, the J call TRBJ1-1, with TRBD1 identical over 7 bases. From germline, CDR1 is MDHEN and CDR2 SYDVKM. This CDR3 is 15 amino acids long. J was trimmed by 5 bases and V by 8 bases; bases with no gene match: 14. CDR3 coding DNA: TGTGCCAGCGGCACGAACCCGGGACAGACGACTGAAGCTTTCTTT. Translated: CASGTNPGQTTEAFF.

This chain uses TRBV28 with TRBJ2-2; D may be TRBD2 (5 bases). The CDR3 covers 13 residues. Germline V lookup: CDR1 MDHEN, CDR2 SYDVKM. The chain's CDR3 is CATKPANTGELFF. Written as DNA, the CDR3 is TGTGCGACTAAACCAGCGAACACCGGGGAGCTGTTTTTT.

The chain recombines TRBV5-1 with TRBJ2-4, with a weak D call TRBD2 (5 bases). CDR1 and CDR2 from the germline V gene are SGHRS and YFSETQ. Trimming cost V 4 bases and J 0 bases, with 14 bases left between them. This CDR3 has 16 amino acids. The CDR3 nucleotides are TGCGCCAGCAGCCCGGAGGTAACCTTAGCCAAAAACATTCAGTACTTC. It is translated as CASSPEVTLAKNIQYF.

This chain joins TRBV6-2 or TRBV6-3 and TRBJ2-5; D ambiguous. With the DNA end fitting TRBJ2-1 better, the J assignment may be wrong. Germline V gene data show CDR1 as MNHEY and CDR2 as SVGEGT. The CDR3 is made up of 10 amino acids. Here the CDR3 DNA reads TGTGCCAGCGGAGTAAGAGAGCAGTTCTTC. Encoded protein: CASGVREQFF.

The chain has TRBV2 and TRBJ2-5; D remains ambiguous. The J call may be faulty, since TRBJ2-1 better matches the DNA end. This CDR3 spans 15 amino acids. CDR1 and CDR2 from the germline V gene are SNHLY and FYNNEI. CDR3 protein: CASSDGVEDRNEQFF. CDR3 bases: TGTGCCAGCAGTGATGGAGTGGAAGACCGCAATGAGCAGTTCTTC.

This clonotype came up a few times. The rearrangement links TRBV20-1 to TRBJ2-1; the D gene is possibly TRBD2 (5 bases). This CDR3 comprises 15 residues. Germline V lookup: CDR1 DFQATT, CDR2 SNEGSKA (reference sequence). Trimming left V 5 bases short and J 4 bases short, with 18 bases between. The CDR3 protein is CSAGPPRRSYNEQFF. For the CDR3, the DNA is TGCAGTGCTGGACCGCCCCGGAGGTCATACAATGAGCAGTTCTTC.

A note on this clonotype: One end of the junction does not line up with germline, which may come from a read error. The rearrangement uses TRBV5-1 and TRBJ1-2, with D perhaps matching TRBD1 (5 bases). This CDR3 has 15 amino acids. The germline CDR1 and CDR2 sequences are SGHRS and YFSETQ. CDR3 residues: CACSPDAGSNYGYTF. The CDR3 DNA reads as TGCGCCTGCAGCCCCGACGCAGGGTCCAACTATGGCTACACCTTC.

This clonotype has more than one count but fewer than ten. The rearrangement links TRBV18 to TRBJ2-5, with no clear D. The J call may be in error: the DNA end matches TRBJ2-7 better. Germline V gene sequence: CDR1 KGHSH, CDR2 LQKENI. This CDR3 has 13 amino acids. CDR3 sequence: CASSPQPQYEQYF. CDR3 nucleotides: TGTGCCAGCTCACCACAACCACAATACGAGCAGTACTTC.

The chain recombines TRBV3-1 with TRBJ2-1, with D tentatively TRBD1 or TRBD2 (5 bases each). Trimming left V 11 bases short and J 6 bases short, with 11 bases between. The CDR3 extends over 11 amino acids. Per germline, CDR1 LGHDT and CDR2 YNNKEL (reference sequence). The CDR3 protein is CAVEGRNEQFF. CDR3 DNA sequence: TGTGCCGTAGAGGGGCGCAATGAGCAGTTCTTC.

The table lists this clonotype with a count of one. The rearrangement links TRBV5-4 to TRBJ2-5; D is possibly TRBD1 or TRBD2 (5 bases each). The J call may be mistaken, given a closer DNA end match to TRBJ2-7. CDR3 length: 17 amino acids. Germline CDR1 and CDR2: SGHNT and YYREEE (reference sequence). CDR3 bases: TGTGCCAGCAGCGGATTTGGAATACCGGGACCCTCATACGAGCAGTACTTC. Residues: CASSGFGIPGPSYEQYF.

This clonotype was observed at least ten times. The chain employs TRBV5-1 and TRBJ2-5; D is perhaps TRBD1 (5 bases). Gene TRBJ2-1 matches the end of the DNA better, so the J call may be wrong. The CDR3 is 13 amino acids. Germline V gives CDR1 SGHRS, CDR2 YFSETQ. The CDR3 here is CASSLVRGNEQFF. As DNA, the CDR3 is TGCGCCAGCAGCTTGGTAAGGGGAAATGAGCAGTTCTTC.

Only a few counts were recorded for this clonotype. The rearrangement uses TRBV12-3 or TRBV12-4 and TRBJ2-5; 9 bases map to TRBD2. The assigned J gene may be wrong: the sequence end matches TRBJ2-1 better. This CDR3 region has 16 residues. The CDR3 region has the DNA TGTGCCAGCAGTTCTCATAGCGGGAGAAGGAACAATGAGCAGTTCTTC. Translation: CASSSHSGRRNNEQFF.

The V gene is TRBV27, the J gene TRBJ1-4, with TRBD1 matching 8 bases. The junction had 7 bases not matched to a gene; V was cut back by 5 bases and J by 5 bases. From germline, CDR1 is MNHEY and CDR2 SMNVEV (reference sequence). CDR3 length equals 15 residues. The CDR3 spells CASSPRRGLNEKLFF. DNA for the CDR3: TGTGCCAGCAGTCCACGCAGGGGGCTAAATGAAAAACTGTTTTTT. Supplemented by reference TRBV27 and TRBJ1-4, the full variable domain reads EAQVTQNPRYLITVTGKKLTVTCSQNMNHEYMSWYRQDPGLGLRQIYYSMNVEVTDKGDVPEGYKVSRKEKRNFPLILESPSPNQTSLYFCASSPRRGLNEKLFFGSGTQLSVL.

This CDR3 is CASSLRQGHQPQHF. CDR3 DNA: TGTGCCAGCAGTTTACGACAGGGGCATCAGCCCCAGCATTTT. The chain couples TRBV28 to TRBJ1-5; TRBD1 aligns across 8 bases. Germline CDR1 is MDHEN and CDR2 is SYDVKM. The CDR3 runs 14 residues. V shed 2 bases and J 5 bases; nucleotides not matched to a gene: 2.

The gene calls are TRBV27 and TRBJ1-6; D is uncertain. V was shortened by 0 bases and J by 5 bases, with 11 bases between the two germline ends. The germline gives CDR1 MNHEY, CDR2 SMNVEV (reference sequence). The CDR3 spans 16 residues. In DNA form, the CDR3 reads TGTGCCAGCAGTTTATCCGAAGGAAGTAATAATTCACCCCTCCACTTT. This gives the protein CASSLSEGSNNSPLHF.

The chain has TRBV27 and TRBJ2-2, with D unresolved. The V gene lost 3 bases and the J gene lost 5 bases, with 7 bases spanning the gap. The CDR3 consists of 13 residues. Looked up from germline, CDR1 is MNHEY and CDR2 is SMNVEV (reference sequence). DNA of the CDR3: TGTGCCAGCAGTTTCCGCACAACCGGGGAGCTGTTTTTT. Protein: CASSFRTTGELFF.

For this clonotype: This may arise from a read error, as a much more abundant clone is one base away. This rearrangement joins TRBV7-2 to TRBJ2-1; 11 bases are shared with TRBD2. The germline gives CDR1 SGHTA, CDR2 FQGNSA. V was clipped by 3 bases and J by 5 bases; unmatched bases: 0. The CDR3 is 14 residues long. CDR3 protein: CASSFSGRDNEQFF. CDR3 in DNA: TGTGCCAGCAGCTTTAGCGGGAGGGACAATGAGCAGTTCTTC.

In this sample, this clonotype turned up a few times. The V call is TRBV20-1, the J call TRBJ2-5, with 12 bases aligning to TRBD1. TRBJ2-1 explains the end of the DNA better; the J call may be wrong. In germline, CDR1 is DFQATT, CDR2 SNEGSKA (reference sequence). CDR3 length: 13 residues. The CDR3 loop reads CSAPGTGGGEQFF. DNA for the CDR3: TGCAGTGCCCCCGGGACAGGGGGCGGTGAGCAGTTCTTC.

A few counts support this clonotype. This chain links TRBV12-3 or TRBV12-4 with TRBJ1-5; TRBD1 is a possible D gene (5 bases). The CDR3 has 15 amino acids. With 4 bases removed from V and 3 bases from J, the gap between germline ends came to 13 bases. CDR3 protein: CASSSGQNSNQPQHF. CDR3 DNA: TGTGCCAGCAGTTCAGGGCAGAACTCCAATCAGCCCCAGCATTTT.

This clonotype appeared many times. The chain recombines TRBV7-2 with TRBJ2-7, with 7 bases identical to TRBD1. Germline assignment: CDR1 SGHTA and CDR2 FQGNSA. The CDR3 is made up of 15 amino acids. V lost 7 bases, J lost 2 bases, and 11 bases stayed unmatched. The CDR3 region has the DNA TGTGCCAGCACCCCATCTTCGGGACAGACCTACGAGCAGTACTTC. Its protein product is CASTPSSGQTYEQYF. The variable domain in full, with the rest retrieved from reference TRBV7-2 and TRBJ2-7, is GAGVSQSPSNKVTEKGKDVELRCDPISGHTALYWYRQSLGQGLEFLIYFQGNSAPDKSGLPSDRFSAERTGGSVSTLTIQRTQQEDSAVYLCASTPSSGQTYEQYFGPGTRLTVT.